This entry describes one TCR beta chain. Sequenced by immunoSEQ multiplex PCR; TCRdb stores in-frame clones only, minus some. The repertoire includes some 69,000 clones, just over 95% of them detected once, and about 4.5% sits in the top ten. The length of the CDR3 is 20 residues. V was pared by 3 bases and J by 4 bases, with 30 bases between. Germline assignment: CDR1 KGHSH and CDR2 LQKENI. The sample is drawn from a study of cytomegalovirus exposure and HLA in healthy donors. The specimen was PBMCs. The J gene is TRBJ1-2, the V gene TRBV18; the D is unclear. The TCR sequence derives from a woman aged 18-30 years in good health and CMV-seropositive. The CDR3 region has the DNA TGTGCCAGCTCACCCACAGTCATTTTGAATCCCGGTAAGGTTGCCTATGGCTACACCTTC. Its protein is CASSPTVILNPGKVAYGYTF.